This paragraph covers one T cell receptor (beta chain) sequence. Measured with immunoSEQ multiplex PCR; TCRdb has only the in-frame clones, and not every one. The sample contains 120,000 to 150,000 clones, about nine tenths of which appear only once. This sample was taken from a study of control samples from healthy donors and cancer patients. The CDR3 sequence is 13 residues long. V was pared by 1 base and J by 6 bases, with 10 bases between. Germline loops: CDR1 LNHNV, CDR2 YYDKDF (reference sequence). The TCR was taken from a man under 40 in good health. Sequenced sample: blood. The chain carries TRBV15 and TRBJ2-7; D unclear. CDR3 sequence reads: CATSRGTWGEQYF. CDR3 nucleotides: TGTGCCACCAGCAGAGGTACATGGGGCGAGCAGTACTTC.